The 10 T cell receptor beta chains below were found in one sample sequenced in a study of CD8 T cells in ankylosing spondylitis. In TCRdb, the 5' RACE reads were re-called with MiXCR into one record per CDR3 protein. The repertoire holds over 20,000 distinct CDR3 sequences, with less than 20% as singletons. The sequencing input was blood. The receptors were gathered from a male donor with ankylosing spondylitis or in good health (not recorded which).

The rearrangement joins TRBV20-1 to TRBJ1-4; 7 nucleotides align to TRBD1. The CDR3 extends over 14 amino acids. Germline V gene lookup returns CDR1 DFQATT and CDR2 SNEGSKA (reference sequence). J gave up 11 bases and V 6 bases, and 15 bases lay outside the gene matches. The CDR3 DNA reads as TGCAGTGCCCCCATGACAGGGATACAGGAGAAACTGTTTTTT. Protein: CSAPMTGIQEKLFF.

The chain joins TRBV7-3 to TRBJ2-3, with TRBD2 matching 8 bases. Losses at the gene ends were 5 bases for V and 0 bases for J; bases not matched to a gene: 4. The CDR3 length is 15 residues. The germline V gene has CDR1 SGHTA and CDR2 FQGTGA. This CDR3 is CASSSSGISTDTQYF. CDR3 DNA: TGTGCCAGCAGCAGTAGCGGGATCAGCACAGATACGCAGTATTTT.

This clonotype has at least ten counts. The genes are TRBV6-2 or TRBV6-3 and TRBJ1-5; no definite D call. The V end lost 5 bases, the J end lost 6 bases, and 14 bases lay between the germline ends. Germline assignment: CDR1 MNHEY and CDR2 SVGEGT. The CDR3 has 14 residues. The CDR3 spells CASSPTSDIQPQHF. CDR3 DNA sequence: TGTGCCAGCAGTCCCACCTCTGACATTCAGCCCCAGCATTTT.

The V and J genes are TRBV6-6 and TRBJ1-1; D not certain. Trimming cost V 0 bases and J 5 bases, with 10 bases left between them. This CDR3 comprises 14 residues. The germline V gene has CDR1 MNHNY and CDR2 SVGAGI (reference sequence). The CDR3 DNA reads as TGTGCCAGCAGTTACTCGGGGTTGGGTACTGAAGCTTTCTTT. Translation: CASSYSGLGTEAFF.

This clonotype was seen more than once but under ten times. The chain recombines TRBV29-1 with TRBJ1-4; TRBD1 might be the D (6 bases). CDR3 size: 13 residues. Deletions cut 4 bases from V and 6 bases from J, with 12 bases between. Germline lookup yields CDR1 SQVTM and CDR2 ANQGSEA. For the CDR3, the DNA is TGCAGCGTTGTTAAGGGGGAAGATGAAAAACTGTTTTTT. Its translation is CSVVKGEDEKLFF. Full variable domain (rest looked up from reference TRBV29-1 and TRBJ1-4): SAVISQKPSRDICQRGTSLTIQCQVDSQVTMMFWYRQQPGQSLTLIATANQGSEATYESGFVIDKFPISRPNLTFSTLTVSNMSPEDSSIYLCSVVKGEDEKLFFGSGTQLSVL.

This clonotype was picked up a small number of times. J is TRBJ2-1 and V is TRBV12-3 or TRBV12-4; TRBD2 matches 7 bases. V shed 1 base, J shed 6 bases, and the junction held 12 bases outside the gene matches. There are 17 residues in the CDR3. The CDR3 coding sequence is TGTGCCAGCAGTTTAGGAGTCAGCGGGGTCCCGAGCAATGAGCAGTTCTTC. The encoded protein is CASSLGVSGVPSNEQFF.

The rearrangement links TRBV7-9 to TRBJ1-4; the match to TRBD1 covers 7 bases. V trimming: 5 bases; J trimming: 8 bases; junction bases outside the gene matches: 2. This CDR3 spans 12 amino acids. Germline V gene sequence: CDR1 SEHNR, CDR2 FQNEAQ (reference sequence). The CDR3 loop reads CASSQGGEKLFF. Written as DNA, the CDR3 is TGTGCCAGCAGCCAGGGGGGAGAAAAACTGTTTTTT.

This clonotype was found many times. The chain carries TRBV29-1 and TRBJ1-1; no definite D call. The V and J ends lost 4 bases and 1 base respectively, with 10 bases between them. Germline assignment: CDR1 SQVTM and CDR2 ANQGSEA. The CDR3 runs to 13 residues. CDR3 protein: CSVGGTQNTEAFF. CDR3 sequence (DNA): TGCAGCGTTGGAGGTACTCAGAACACTGAAGCTTTCTTT.

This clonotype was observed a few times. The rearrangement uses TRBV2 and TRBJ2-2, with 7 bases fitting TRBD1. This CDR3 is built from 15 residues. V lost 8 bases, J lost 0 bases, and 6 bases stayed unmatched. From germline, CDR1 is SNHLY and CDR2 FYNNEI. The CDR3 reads CASGTDSANTGELFF. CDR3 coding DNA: TGTGCCAGCGGGACAGACTCCGCGAACACCGGGGAGCTGTTTTTT.

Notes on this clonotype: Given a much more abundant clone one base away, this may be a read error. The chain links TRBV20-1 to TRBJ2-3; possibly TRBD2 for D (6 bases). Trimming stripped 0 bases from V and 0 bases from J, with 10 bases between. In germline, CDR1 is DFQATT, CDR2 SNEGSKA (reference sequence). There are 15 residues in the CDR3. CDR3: CSARDAGSSTDTQYF. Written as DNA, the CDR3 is TGCAGTGCTAGAGACGCGGGGTCTAGCACAGATACGCAGTATTTT.